Listed here are 11 T cell receptor beta chains from one sample, sequenced in a study of shared clonotypes between healthy human individuals. Repertoires were generated with immunoSEQ multiplex PCR, while TCRdb's copy carries only in-frame clones and drops some. The sample carries around 2,000,000 clones, around 93% recorded once. Naive CD8 cells comprised CD45RO-negative, CCR7-positively selected cells, excluding terminally differentiated effector memory CD45RA+ cells. The sample comprised naive CD8+ T cells from PBMCs. These receptors all stem from a man aged 18 to 30 in good health. Some clones in this sample may be carry-over from other donors' samples.

On this clone: As the CDR3 is not closed by the conserved phenylalanine or tryptophan, this likely results from a read error. The limits of the CDR3 on the DNA are not certain, so only TCRdb's listed CDR3 is given. The chain links TRBV2 to TRBJ1-2; the table's D call TRBD1 went unverified against the DNA. Germline lookup yields CDR1 SNHLY and CDR2 FYNNEI. The CDR3 adds up to 9 amino acids, both ends counted. CDR3 sequence reads: CASSERTGG.

The chain combines TRBV4-3 with TRBJ2-1; D perhaps matches TRBD1 (5 bases). V lost 0 bases, J lost 4 bases, and 13 bases lay in between. Looked up from germline, CDR1 is LGHNA and CDR2 is YSLEER. The CDR3 length is 16 residues. The CDR3 spells CASSQDSLGAYNEQFF. The CDR3 region has the DNA TGCGCCAGCAGCCAAGACAGCCTAGGGGCGTACAATGAGCAGTTCTTC.

V gene TRBV13 combines with J gene TRBJ2-1; 7 bases align to TRBD1. The V gene's germline CDR1 is PRHDT and CDR2 FYEKMQ (reference sequence). V was pared by 4 bases and J by 5 bases, with 14 bases of the junction left unmatched. The CDR3 covers 17 residues. CDR3 protein: CASSWAPGTERNNEQFF. DNA of the CDR3: TGTGCCAGCAGCTGGGCGCCCGGGACAGAACGTAACAATGAGCAGTTCTTC.

The rearrangement joins TRBV27 to TRBJ2-7; D unresolved. The CDR3 has 15 amino acids. CDR1 MNHEY and CDR2 SMNVEV come from the germline V gene (reference sequence). With 4 bases removed from V and 3 bases from J, the gap between germline ends came to 16 bases. The CDR3 DNA reads TGTGCCAGCAGTTCTCCCTCCGGCGGTTACTACGAGCAGTACTTC. Protein sequence: CASSSPSGGYYEQYF.

This chain uses TRBV5-6 with TRBJ1-2; 10 bases map to TRBD1. Trimming took 3 bases from V and 4 from J; bases not matched to a gene: 3. The CDR3 loop spans 14 amino acids. Germline-derived CDR1 and CDR2 are SGHDT and YYEEEE. DNA for the CDR3: TGTGCCAGCAGCTGGGGGACAGGGGCCTATGGCTACACCTTC. This gives the protein CASSWGTGAYGYTF.

J is TRBJ2-1 and V is TRBV4-1; TRBD2 matches 7 bases. The CDR3 totals 15 residues. V was pared by 7 bases and J by 0 bases, with 6 bases of the junction left unmatched. CDR1 and CDR2 (germline): MGHRA, YSYEKL. The CDR3 sequence: CASNKAGSSYNEQFF. The CDR3 bases are TGCGCCAGCAACAAAGCGGGGAGCTCCTACAATGAGCAGTTCTTC.

The chain couples TRBV14 to TRBJ2-7; D possibly corresponds to TRBD2 (7 bases). There are 15 residues in the CDR3. The germline V gene encodes CDR1 SGHDN and CDR2 FVKESK. Trimming removed 4 bases at V and 0 bases at J, with 13 bases between. The CDR3 nucleotides read TGTGCCAGCAGCCGACAAGGGGGGGGCTCCTACGAGCAGTACTTC. Its protein is CASSRQGGGSYEQYF. Full variable domain (missing parts from reference TRBV14 and TRBJ2-7): EAGVTQFPSHSVIEKGQTVTLRCDPISGHDNLYWYRRVMGKEIKFLLHFVKESKQDESGMPNNRFLAERTGGTYSTLKVQPAELEDSGVYFCASSRQGGGSYEQYFGPGTRLTVT.

V and J are TRBV7-9 and TRBJ1-1, with TRBD1 matching over 8 bases. The CDR3 has 15 residues. The germline CDR1 and CDR2 sequences are SEHNR and FQNEAQ (reference sequence). Germline trimming cut 5 bases from V and 7 bases from J; bases unmatched to any gene: 12. The CDR3 loop is CASSTRQGKGGEAFF. Here the CDR3 DNA reads TGTGCCAGCAGCACCCGACAGGGGAAAGGCGGTGAAGCTTTCTTT.

This clone was counted once. The rearrangement links TRBV5-6 to TRBJ2-3; TRBD1 might be the D (5 bases). The CDR3 is 12 residues long. The V and J ends lost 0 bases and 6 bases respectively, with 5 bases between them. Germline V gives CDR1 SGHDT, CDR2 YYEEEE. The CDR3 reads CASSLAGDTQYF. The CDR3 region has the DNA TGTGCCAGCAGCTTGGCAGGGGATACGCAGTATTTT.

This clone was found once. The J gene is TRBJ2-5, the V gene TRBV29-1; D gene unclear. V shed 7 bases and J shed 0 bases, with 12 bases lying between them. The CDR3 runs 13 residues. Germline values: CDR1 SQVTM, CDR2 ANQGSEA. The CDR3 protein is CSATLGYQETQYF. The CDR3 bases are TGCAGCGCCACCCTGGGGTACCAAGAGACCCAGTACTTC. The full variable domain, with the rest looked up from reference TRBV29-1 and TRBJ2-5, is SAVISQKPSRDICQRGTSLTIQCQVDSQVTMMFWYRQQPGQSLTLIATANQGSEATYESGFVIDKFPISRPNLTFSTLTVSNMSPEDSSIYLCSATLGYQETQYFGPGTRLLVL.

This chain uses TRBV10-2 with TRBJ2-5; no clear D. CDR1 is WSHSY and CDR2 is SAAADI in the germline V gene. The CDR3 loop spans 12 amino acids. V was pared by 6 bases and J by 11 bases, with 16 bases between. The CDR3, as DNA: TGCGCCAGCAGCGACTCCCTTCTTGAGCAGTACTTC. Amino acids: CASSDSLLEQYF.